These T cell receptor beta chains were read from a single sample in a study of T cell responses to AZD1222 COVID-19 vaccine. The data were produced by immunoSEQ multiplex PCR, yet TCRdb's version contains in-frame clones alone and is incomplete. The repertoire holds some 150,000 clones, with more than 85% as singletons. The material was peripheral blood, obtained on day 0 of AZD1222 vaccination. These receptors all stem from an adult in good health. CDR3s include the opening cysteine and the closing phenylalanine or tryptophan. Each record gives: V gene, D gene, J gene, CDR3 protein. A D gene is named only where the DNA matches it firmly.

v_call: TRBV11-2
d_call: TRBD2
j_call: TRBJ2-1
cdr3_aa: CASSPRAGGYNEQFF

v_call: TRBV3-1/TRBV3-2
d_call: TRBD1
j_call: TRBJ1-5
cdr3_aa: CASSLTKGQGAQHF

v_call: TRBV7-9
d_call: NA
j_call: TRBJ2-7
cdr3_aa: CASSRTVGQDASYEQYF

v_call: TRBV6-2/TRBV6-3
d_call: NA
j_call: TRBJ1-5
cdr3_aa: CASSSPRQPGYSNQPQHF

v_call: TRBV19
d_call: NA
j_call: TRBJ1-1
cdr3_aa: CAIKGPNTEAFF

v_call: TRBV13
d_call: NA
j_call: TRBJ1-2
cdr3_aa: CASSLRAAVYGYTF

v_call: TRBV7-2
d_call: NA
j_call: TRBJ2-3
cdr3_aa: CASSFSVGRQADTQYF

v_call: TRBV11-3
d_call: NA
j_call: TRBJ2-1
cdr3_aa: CASGHGGNEQFF

v_call: TRBV4-3
d_call: NA
j_call: TRBJ1-1
cdr3_aa: CASSQDLSWSEAFF

v_call: TRBV10-2
d_call: TRBD1
j_call: TRBJ1-1
cdr3_aa: CASSPGQGEAFF

v_call: TRBV4-3
d_call: NA
j_call: TRBJ2-5
cdr3_aa: CASSQEWGETQYF

v_call: TRBV29-1
d_call: TRBD2
j_call: TRBJ2-3
cdr3_aa: CSVKTSGGPNPRADTQYF

v_call: TRBV27
d_call: NA
j_call: TRBJ2-2
cdr3_aa: CASSLWGSPDTGELFF

v_call: TRBV7-2
d_call: NA
j_call: TRBJ2-7
cdr3_aa: CASSLEGRSSYEQYF

v_call: TRBV24-1
d_call: NA
j_call: TRBJ1-2
cdr3_aa: CATSDRGKQTNYGYTF

v_call: TRBV11-2
d_call: TRBD1
j_call: TRBJ1-1
cdr3_aa: CASLTRGTEAFF

v_call: TRBV6-5
d_call: NA
j_call: TRBJ1-2
cdr3_aa: CASRIPGLPVGGYTF

v_call: TRBV10-3
d_call: NA
j_call: TRBJ2-5
cdr3_aa: CAISALADQETQYF

v_call: TRBV6-1
d_call: TRBD1
j_call: TRBJ1-4
cdr3_aa: CASSEALTWTGVNEKLFF

v_call: TRBV24-1
d_call: NA
j_call: TRBJ2-1
cdr3_aa: CATSDGTVRNEQFF

v_call: TRBV5-6
d_call: TRBD2
j_call: TRBJ2-3
cdr3_aa: CASSLKREVDTQYF

v_call: TRBV4-2
d_call: NA
j_call: TRBJ2-7
cdr3_aa: CASSPTLAIEQYF

v_call: TRBV19
d_call: TRBD1
j_call: TRBJ2-6
cdr3_aa: CASSGQGRPTSGANVLTF

v_call: TRBV25-1
d_call: NA
j_call: TRBJ1-1
cdr3_aa: CASSEWGDRIPIPEAFF

v_call: TRBV7-9
d_call: TRBD2
j_call: TRBJ2-7
cdr3_aa: CASSLAELAGGPLEQYF

v_call: TRBV9
d_call: TRBD1
j_call: TRBJ2-1
cdr3_aa: CASSNRDRGSNEQFF

v_call: TRBV6-5
d_call: NA
j_call: TRBJ2-3
cdr3_aa: CASSYSQGSTDTQYF

v_call: TRBV5-4
d_call: NA
j_call: TRBJ1-3
cdr3_aa: CASSLGGSTGNTIYF

v_call: TRBV19
d_call: TRBD2
j_call: TRBJ2-1
cdr3_aa: CASSRAGGDEQFF

v_call: TRBV5-6
d_call: NA
j_call: TRBJ1-5
cdr3_aa: CASSSEISNQPQHF

v_call: TRBV7-2
d_call: NA
j_call: TRBJ1-1
cdr3_aa: CASRRDTEAFF

v_call: TRBV29-1
d_call: NA
j_call: TRBJ1-2
cdr3_aa: CSSIQGAAGYGYTF

v_call: TRBV11-3
d_call: NA
j_call: TRBJ2-5
cdr3_aa: CASSYAGPGGRETQYF

v_call: TRBV20-1
d_call: TRBD1
j_call: TRBJ1-2
cdr3_aa: CSAKGADGYTF

v_call: TRBV2
d_call: NA
j_call: TRBJ2-7
cdr3_aa: CASRLYEQYF

v_call: TRBV5-4
d_call: NA
j_call: TRBJ1-4
cdr3_aa: CASSFRAATNEKLFF

v_call: TRBV27
d_call: NA
j_call: TRBJ1-2
cdr3_aa: CASSLSWRPNYGYTF

v_call: TRBV9
d_call: NA
j_call: TRBJ1-5
cdr3_aa: CASSVGNAPGQPQHF

v_call: TRBV5-5
d_call: NA
j_call: TRBJ2-7
cdr3_aa: CASSLASTSYEQYF

v_call: TRBV30
d_call: TRBD1
j_call: TRBJ1-4
cdr3_aa: CAWSGGDEKLFF

v_call: TRBV7-2
d_call: TRBD2
j_call: TRBJ2-3
cdr3_aa: CASSPSGGTDTQYF

v_call: TRBV10-3
d_call: NA
j_call: TRBJ1-2
cdr3_aa: CAISGVGRGLDGYTF

v_call: TRBV2
d_call: NA
j_call: TRBJ1-4
cdr3_aa: CASKGGQPGEKLFF